This TCR beta chain was recorded in a study of Ad26.COV2.S vaccination and SARS-CoV-2 variants. Looking at the study overall: COV1001, an Ad26.COV2.S trial, supplied this vaccine-arm donor. Ad26.COV2.S was injected intramuscularly once or twice, 56 days apart.

Study-level results: From the TCR breadth and depth analyses, total T cell responses may have been underestimated.

Treatment specified: roughly 19 received Ad26.COV2.S at low or high dose, single or two shots; about 5 received placebo; per-sample allocation not given. All samples were drawn on day 63, counting from the first vaccine or placebo injection. As concerns this clone: Its cognate antigen is unknown.

Sequencing was performed with immunoSEQ multiplex PCR; in TCRdb, only in-frame clones are kept and a portion is missing. The sample lists some 500,000 clones, 80% to 90% seen once, with about 2.7% in the top ten. This clonotype was sampled from a person between 18 and 60 years old who received the Ad26.COV2.S COVID-19 vaccine or a placebo. The material was peripheral blood, obtained in a trial of Ad26.COV2.S vaccine versus placebo.

In nucleotides, the CDR3 is TGTGCCAGCAGGCGCGAAAGCTCTGGGGCCAACGTCCTGACTTTC. Translation gives CASRRESSGANVLTF. The chain links TRBV2 to TRBJ2-6; D gene ambiguous. There are 15 residues in the CDR3. Trimming shortened V by 6 bases and J by 0 bases, and 9 bases separated the two germline ends. The germline CDR1 and CDR2 sequences are SNHLY and FYNNEI. The full variable domain, in which reference TRBV2 and TRBJ2-6 provide the parts outside the CDR3, is EPEVTQTPSHQVTQMGQEVILRCVPISNHLYFYWYRQILGQKVEFLVSFYNNEISEKSEIFDDQFSVERPDGSNFTLKIRSTKLEDSAMYFCASRRESSGANVLTFGAGSRLTVL.